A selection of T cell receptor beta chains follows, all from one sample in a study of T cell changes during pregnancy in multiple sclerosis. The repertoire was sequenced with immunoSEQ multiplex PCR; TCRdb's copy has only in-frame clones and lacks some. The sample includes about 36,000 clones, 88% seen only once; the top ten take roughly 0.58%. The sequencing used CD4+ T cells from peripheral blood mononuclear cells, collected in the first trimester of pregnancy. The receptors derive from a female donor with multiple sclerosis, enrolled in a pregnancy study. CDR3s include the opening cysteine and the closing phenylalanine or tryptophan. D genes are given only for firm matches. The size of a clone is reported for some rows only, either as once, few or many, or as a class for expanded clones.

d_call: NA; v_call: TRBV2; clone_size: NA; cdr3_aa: CASSEGGRNTIYF
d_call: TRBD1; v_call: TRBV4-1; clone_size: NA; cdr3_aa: CASSQVRDRADINYGYTF
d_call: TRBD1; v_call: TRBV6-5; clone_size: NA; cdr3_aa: CASSSRGRGYTF
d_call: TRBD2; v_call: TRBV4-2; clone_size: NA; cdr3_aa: CASSQEVVGGSRNEQFF
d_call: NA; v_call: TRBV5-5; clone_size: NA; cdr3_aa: CASSQGNRNTIYF
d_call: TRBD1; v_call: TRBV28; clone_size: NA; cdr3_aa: CAARRYKYYRGASYEQYF
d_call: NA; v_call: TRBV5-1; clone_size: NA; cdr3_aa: CASSPSGSETQYF
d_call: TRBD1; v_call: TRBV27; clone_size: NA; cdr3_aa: CASSQGQVDPAEAFF
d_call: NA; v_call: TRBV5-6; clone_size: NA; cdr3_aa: CASSLTSTDTQYF
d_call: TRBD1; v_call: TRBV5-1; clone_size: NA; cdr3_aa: CASSLRQGLNEQFF
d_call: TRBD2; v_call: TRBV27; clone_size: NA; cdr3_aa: CASSLWAPGTSGHNEQFF
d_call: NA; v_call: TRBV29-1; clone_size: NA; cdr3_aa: CSVGGRTQETQYF
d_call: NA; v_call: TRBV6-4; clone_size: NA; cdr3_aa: CASRGASGSTSSYEQYF
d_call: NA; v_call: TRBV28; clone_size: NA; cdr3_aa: CASSLVGAGAGNTIYF
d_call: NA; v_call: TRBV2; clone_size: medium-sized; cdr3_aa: CASRVGSINSYEQYF
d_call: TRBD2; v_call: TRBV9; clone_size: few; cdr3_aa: CASSVDPSGGVQETQYF
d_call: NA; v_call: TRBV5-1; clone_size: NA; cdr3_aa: CASSLPGVGEKNTEAFF
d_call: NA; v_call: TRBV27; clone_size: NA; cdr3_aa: CASSFTQGSGELFF
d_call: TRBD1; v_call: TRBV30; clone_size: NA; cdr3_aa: CAWSSGQSNQPQHF
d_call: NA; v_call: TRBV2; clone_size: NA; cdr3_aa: CASSVPSSGNTIYF
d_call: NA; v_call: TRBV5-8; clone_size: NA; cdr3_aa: CASSRWAMNTEAFF
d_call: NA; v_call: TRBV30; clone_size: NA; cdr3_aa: CAWWVPTRQARSGYTF
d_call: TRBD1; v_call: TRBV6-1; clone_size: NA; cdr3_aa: CASSDGQGARGNTIYF
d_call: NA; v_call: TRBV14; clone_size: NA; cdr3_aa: CASSRFEGGGTEAFF